What follows are 9 T cell receptor beta chains derived from one specimen sequenced in a study of shared clonotypes between healthy human individuals. Only in-frame clones appear in the TCRdb table, and some are missing; sequencing was by immunoSEQ multiplex PCR. The sample includes hundreds of thousands of clones, 73% of them seen just once. The sequenced sample consisted of memory CD4+ T cells sorted from blood. Described subset: CD45RA-negative fraction. The receptors here all came from a woman in her 30s in good health.

J is TRBJ2-5 and V is TRBV5-4; 8 bases align to TRBD2. The germline V gene has CDR1 SGHNT and CDR2 YYREEE (reference sequence). The CDR3 sequence is 15 residues long. After removal of 4 bases from V and 2 bases from J, the junction contained 7 bases not matched to a gene. CDR3 nucleotides: TGTGCCAGCAGCAACGGGGCGGGAGGACAAGAGACCCAGTACTTC. Its translation: CASSNGAGGQETQYF.

The chain is built from TRBV28 and TRBJ2-7; maybe TRBD2 (6 bases). Germline V gives CDR1 MDHEN, CDR2 SYDVKM. Trimming took 6 bases from V and 0 from J, leaving 12 bases between them. This CDR3 region has 14 residues. The CDR3 nucleotides read TGTGCCAGCAGCCTGGCGGGACCCTCCTACGAGCAGTACTTC. This codes for CASSLAGPSYEQYF.

The chain recombines TRBV5-1 with TRBJ2-5; tentatively, D is TRBD2 (6 bases). CDR3 size: 15 residues. The V gene's germline CDR1 is SGHRS and CDR2 YFSETQ. Trimming took 1 base from V and 4 from J, leaving 14 bases between them. CDR3 loop: CASSLISGEGETQYF. The DNA for the CDR3 is TGCGCCAGCAGCTTGATTTCGGGAGAGGGAGAGACCCAGTACTTC.

V is TRBV30 and J is TRBJ1-1; the match to TRBD1 covers 7 bases. The CDR3 covers 13 residues. With V trimmed by 5 bases and J by 0 bases, 3 bases remained unmatched. Looked up from germline, CDR1 is GTSNPN and CDR2 is SVGIG (reference sequence). CDR3 bases: TGTGCCTGGGAGGGACAGATGAACACTGAAGCTTTCTTT. Its translation is CAWEGQMNTEAFF.

This clone was seen just once. V and J are TRBV7-6 and TRBJ1-3, with TRBD1 matching over 11 bases. This CDR3 spans 17 amino acids. J was trimmed by 0 bases and V by 4 bases; bases with no gene match: 5. Germline assignment: CDR1 SGHVS and CDR2 FNYEAQ. CDR3: CASSSGQGVNSGNTIYF. CDR3 nucleotides: TGTGCCAGCAGCTCGGGACAGGGGGTAAACTCTGGAAACACCATATATTTT.

The rearrangement links TRBV19 to TRBJ1-2; D may be TRBD1 (6 bases). The V gene's germline CDR1 is LNHDA and CDR2 SQIVND (reference sequence). The CDR3 loop spans 15 amino acids. Trimming took off 6 bases at V and 0 bases at J, with 14 bases between the two ends. The CDR3 DNA reads as TGTGCCAGTAGACCCTTGACAGGAGCTAACTATGGCTACACCTTC. Protein product: CASRPLTGANYGYTF.

The chain uses TRBV14 and TRBJ2-1; 11 nucleotides line up with TRBD2. The V gene end was trimmed by 5 bases and the J gene end by 5 bases; junction bases not matched to a gene: 8. Germline V gene lookup returns CDR1 SGHDN and CDR2 FVKESK. This CDR3 contains 16 residues. DNA for the CDR3: TGTGCCAGCAGCAAAACCGGGACTAGCGGACACAATGAGCAGTTCTTC. This codes for CASSKTGTSGHNEQFF.

This chain joins TRBV6-6 and TRBJ1-1; D unresolved. This CDR3 is built from 14 residues. V lost 3 bases and J 1 base, leaving 9 bases between the germline ends. Germline V gives CDR1 MNHNY, CDR2 SVGAGI (reference sequence). The CDR3 bases are TGTGCCAGCAGTTATCGGCGGGCGAACACTGAAGCTTTCTTT. Encoded protein: CASSYRRANTEAFF.

V and J are TRBV4-1 and TRBJ1-2; D possibly corresponds to TRBD1 (6 bases). The CDR3 is made up of 15 amino acids. Germline V gene data show CDR1 as MGHRA and CDR2 as YSYEKL. With 0 bases removed from V and 8 bases from J, the gap between germline ends came to 16 bases. The CDR3 DNA sequence: TGCGCCAGCAGCCAAGAACCGGGGGCGCGGAGGGGCTACACCTTC. It codes for CASSQEPGARRGYTF.